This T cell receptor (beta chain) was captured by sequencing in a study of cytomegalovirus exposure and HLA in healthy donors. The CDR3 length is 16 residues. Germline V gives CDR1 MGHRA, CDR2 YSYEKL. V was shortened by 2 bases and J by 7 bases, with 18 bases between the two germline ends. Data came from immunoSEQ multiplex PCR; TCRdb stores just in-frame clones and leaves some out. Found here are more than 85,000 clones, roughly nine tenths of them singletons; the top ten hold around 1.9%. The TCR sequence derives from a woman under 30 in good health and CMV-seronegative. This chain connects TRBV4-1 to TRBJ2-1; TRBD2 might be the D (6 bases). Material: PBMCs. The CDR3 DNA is TGCGCCAGCAGCCAAATATTCGTGGGGACTTCGAATGAGCAGTTCTTC. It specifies CASSQIFVGTSNEQFF.